The 15 T cell receptor beta chains below come from one sample, sequenced in a study of cytomegalovirus exposure and HLA in healthy donors. 13 Jbeta primers and 60 Vbeta primers were used for the PCR. Only in-frame clones appear in the TCRdb table, and some are missing; sequencing was by immunoSEQ multiplex PCR. The table includes under 200,000 clones, 68% detected once. Sequenced material: PBMCs. These receptors came from a man aged 50 to 60 in good health and CMV-seronegative.

The CDR3 region has the DNA TGTGCCAGCAGCCCCACGCTTTACGGGGGTAGGAATACTGAAGCTTTCTTT. Translated, it gives CASSPTLYGGRNTEAFF. The chain recombines TRBV14 with TRBJ1-1, with D possibly matching TRBD1 (5 bases). Per germline, CDR1 SGHDN and CDR2 FVKESK. Trimming left V 4 bases short and J 5 bases short, with 23 bases between. CDR3 size: 17 residues. Drawing the rest from reference TRBV14 and TRBJ1-1, the complete variable domain is EAGVTQFPSHSVIEKGQTVTLRCDPISGHDNLYWYRRVMGKEIKFLLHFVKESKQDESGMPNNRFLAERTGGTYSTLKVQPAELEDSGVYFCASSPTLYGGRNTEAFFGQGTRLTVV.

This clone occurred a few times. The chain joins TRBV5-1 to TRBJ2-1, with 10 bases lining up with TRBD2. CDR3 length equals 15 residues. CDR1 and CDR2 (germline): SGHRS, YFSETQ. V dropped 3 bases and J dropped 4; count of bases not matched to a gene: 4. For the CDR3, the DNA is TGCGCCAGCAGCTCACTAGCGGGGCCTTACAATGAGCAGTTCTTC. Translation gives CASSSLAGPYNEQFF.

The rearrangement uses TRBV21-1 and TRBJ1-2; the table's D call, TRBD1, has no DNA check behind it. TRBV21-1 is labeled a pseudogene. The length of the CDR3 is 18 residues. The CDR3 spells CASSSGQGGMASNYGYTF. The CDR3 coding sequence is TGTGCCAGCAGCTCAGGACAGGGAGGGATGGCCTCTAACTATGGCTACACCTTC.

This chain uses TRBV27 with TRBJ1-4; D is undetermined. CDR1 is MNHEY and CDR2 is SMNVEV in the germline V gene (reference sequence). Trimming pared 5 bases from V and 0 bases from J, leaving 10 bases between. The CDR3 contains 15 residues. The CDR3 DNA follows: TGTGCCAGCAGTCCCAGAAGTGCAACTAATGAAAAACTGTTTTTT. As protein: CASSPRSATNEKLFF. Full variable domain (outside the CDR3, taken from reference TRBV27 and TRBJ1-4): EAQVTQNPRYLITVTGKKLTVTCSQNMNHEYMSWYRQDPGLGLRQIYYSMNVEVTDKGDVPEGYKVSRKEKRNFPLILESPSPNQTSLYFCASSPRSATNEKLFFGSGTQLSVL.

The chain is built from TRBV9 and TRBJ1-2; D is undetermined. CDR1 and CDR2 from the germline V gene are SGDLS and YYNGEE. The V and J ends lost 3 bases and 5 bases respectively, with 14 bases between them. The CDR3 runs 14 residues. The chain's CDR3 is CASSGRLEPYGYTF. CDR3 coding DNA: TGTGCCAGCAGCGGCCGACTAGAACCATATGGCTACACCTTC.

The CDR3 is CASSPVRGAQGYTF. CDR3 in DNA: TGCGCCAGCAGCCCAGTTCGGGGGGCGCAAGGCTACACCTTC. This chain joins TRBV5-1 and TRBJ1-2, with a tentative D call TRBD1 (6 bases). Trimming left V 4 bases short and J 8 bases short, with 18 bases between. The CDR3 totals 14 residues. Germline V CDR1 and CDR2: SGHRS, YFSETQ. The whole variable domain, filled in from reference TRBV5-1 and TRBJ1-2, reads KAGVTQTPRYLIKTRGQQVTLSCSPISGHRSVSWYQQTPGQGLQFLFEYFSETQRNKGNFPGRFSGRQFSNSRSEMNVSTLELGDSALYLCASSPVRGAQGYTFGSGTRLTVV.

The chain joins TRBV7-2 to TRBJ1-4; no clear D gene. The germline V gene has CDR1 SGHTA and CDR2 FQGNSA. CDR3 length equals 16 residues. V shed 3 bases and J shed 0 bases, with 11 bases lying between them. DNA of the CDR3: TGTGCCAGCAGCTTTGCCTACGGTGCAACTAATGAAAAACTGTTTTTT. It translates to CASSFAYGATNEKLFF.

This clone turned up a few times. The chain uses TRBV2 and TRBJ1-5; D remains ambiguous. V lost 6 bases and J 1 base, leaving 16 bases between the germline ends. This CDR3 is 16 amino acids long. Germline assignment: CDR1 SNHLY and CDR2 FYNNEI. The CDR3 DNA reads as TGTGCCAGCAGGCGCGACGGGGTAGAAAGCAATCAGCCCCAGCATTTT. This sequence encodes CASRRDGVESNQPQHF.

The V and J genes are TRBV11-2 and TRBJ1-1; TRBD1 matches 7 bases. The CDR3 length is 13 residues. J gave up 0 bases and V 5 bases, and 0 bases lay outside the gene matches. Germline loops: CDR1 SGHAT, CDR2 FQNNGV. The CDR3 sequence is CASSQGVNTEAFF. For the CDR3, the DNA is TGTGCCAGCAGCCAGGGGGTGAACACTGAAGCTTTCTTT. Variable domain in full (rest from reference TRBV11-2 and TRBJ1-1): EAGVAQSPRYKIIEKRQSVAFWCNPISGHATLYWYQQILGQGPKLLIQFQNNGVVDDSQLPKDRFSAERLKGVDSTLKIQPAKLEDSAVYLCASSQGVNTEAFFGQGTRLTVV.

This chain connects TRBV6-5 to TRBJ1-1, with TRBD1 identical over 8 bases. The V segment lost 6 bases and the J segment 1 base; nucleotides outside the gene matches: 7. The CDR3 sequence is 15 residues long. CDR1 is MNHEY and CDR2 is SVGAGI in the germline V gene. This CDR3 is CASRTRTGQNTEAFF. In DNA form, the CDR3 reads TGTGCCAGCAGGACCCGGACAGGGCAGAACACTGAAGCTTTCTTT.

This clone was observed a handful of times. V and J are TRBV19 and TRBJ1-4; TRBD1 agrees at 11 bases. The CDR3 spans 15 residues. Germline CDR1 LNHDA, CDR2 SQIVND (reference sequence). V lost 6 bases to trimming and J lost 7 bases; unmatched junction nucleotides: 7. CDR3 bases: TGTGCCAGTAGACATTCCGGGACAGGGGGTGAAAAACTGTTTTTT. It codes for CASRHSGTGGEKLFF. The complete variable domain, with remaining parts taken from reference TRBV19 and TRBJ1-4, reads DGGITQSPKYLFRKEGQNVTLSCEQNLNHDAMYWYRQDPGQGLRLIYYSQIVNDFQKGDIAEGYSVSREKKESFPLTVTSAQKNPTAFYLCASRHSGTGGEKLFFGSGTQLSVL.

The genes are TRBV27 and TRBJ1-1, with a possible D match to TRBD1 (6 bases). The CDR3 sequence is 15 residues long. V lost 4 bases, J lost 3 bases, and 15 bases lay in between. Germline-derived CDR1 and CDR2 are MNHEY and SMNVEV (reference sequence). CDR3: CASSYSTDSDTEAFF. The CDR3 bases are TGTGCCAGCAGTTACTCTACGGACAGTGACACTGAAGCTTTCTTT.

V is TRBV14 and J is TRBJ2-5, with 8 bases matching TRBD1. Germline V gives CDR1 SGHDN, CDR2 FVKESK. The V segment lost 3 bases and the J segment 4 bases; nucleotides outside the gene matches: 10. CDR3 size: 16 residues. The CDR3 DNA follows: TGTGCCAGCAGCCAGTTCCGGGACAGGACAGGAGAGACCCAGTACTTC. Its protein product is CASSQFRDRTGETQYF.

This clone appeared a single time. The chain couples TRBV5-1 to TRBJ2-5; 7 bases match TRBD1. TRBJ2-7 matches the DNA end more closely, so the J call is doubtful. The germline CDR1 and CDR2 sequences are SGHRS and YFSETQ. The CDR3 has 13 residues. Here the CDR3 reads CASSPGGSYEQYF. In DNA form, the CDR3 reads TGCGCCAGCAGCCCAGGGGGCTCCTACGAGCAGTACTTC.

This clone was observed a handful of times. V is TRBV7-9 and J is TRBJ2-3, with 9 bases fitting TRBD1. The CDR3 has 16 amino acids. The V segment lost 4 bases and the J segment 1 base; nucleotides outside the gene matches: 6. Germline CDR1 SEHNR, CDR2 FQNEAQ (reference sequence). The CDR3: CASSSHRGRGTDTQYF. In nucleotides, the CDR3 is TGTGCCAGCAGCTCCCACAGGGGGCGCGGCACAGATACGCAGTATTTT.